This T cell receptor (beta chain) was sequenced in a study of patients and donors after allogeneic stem cell transplantation. This clonotype was counted a few times. TCRdb passed the RT-PCR reads through MiXCR, listing each CDR3 protein once. The repertoire has 200,000 to 250,000 distinct CDR3 sequences, 14% of them found once; the top ten carry 11%. Germline lookup yields CDR1 SGHDT and CDR2 YYEEEE. Trimming took off 3 bases at V and 0 bases at J, with 10 bases between the two ends. This CDR3 is 16 amino acids long. The chain recombines TRBV5-6 with TRBJ1-6; D might be TRBD1 (6 bases). Sequencing was carried out using blood, either unsorted or a sorted T cell fraction (not recorded which). The TCR sequence derives from a human donor who was either an allogeneic HSCT recipient or a stem cell or donor lymphocyte infusion donor (not recorded which). It is not recorded whose cells these are; they may come from a transplant donor. Here the CDR3 reads CASSSTDSSYNSPLHF. The CDR3 DNA reads TGTGCCAGCAGCTCTACGGACAGCTCCTATAATTCACCCCTCCACTTT.